The present T cell receptor beta chain was sequenced within a study of blood T cell repertoires in COVID-19 (dated by TCRdb to between 2020 and 2021). For context, the study as a whole: Collaborator samples came from the United States, Italy and Spain and covered acute and convalescent phases of COVID-19. The prospective study material was composed of cDNA or gDNA derived from T cells, B-cell-depleted T cells, or PBMCs. Deeply sampled blood TCRbeta repertoires from subjects exposed to, actively infected with, or recovered from COVID-19 were included in the dataset. A freely available public database, intended as a resource for researchers studying the immune response to SARS-CoV-2, is where the repertoires were released. Samples came from the ongoing ImmuneRACE study (first 160 participants) plus 1,254 subjects from 6 global collaborators. Sample metadata almost always included a de-identified subject ID, COVID-19 status, age in years and sex. Where HLA class I and class II types were available, the types were taken from metadata supplied by the sample provider, not from assay-based typing.

Comment on this clone: Its specific antigen is unknown. No per-base quality is available; no much larger clone lies one base away.

TCRbeta CDR3 regions were amplified from genomic DNA using the immunoSEQ Assay, a bias-controlled multiplex PCR. The study's processing was this. The number of nucleated cells in each sample was estimated by amplification of reference gene primers within the assay. To quantify the absolute abundance of each unique TCRbeta CDR3 rearrangement, sequence reads were collapsed and filtered. For each sample, productive Simpson clonality was calculated as the square root of Simpson's diversity index across productive rearrangements. The source is immuneACCESS, and TCRdb retained only in-frame sequences with V and J called. Part of the clones is not carried over; for the studies checked, unresolved V genes explain less than half of this, and the remainder is unexplained. V and J calls plus clone size are reproduced from that table; the DNA served to infer D and trimming. The sample yields around 400,000 clones; around 87% were counted once. 2.3% of the sample comes from the top ten.

General conclusions and limits of the study: Clinical and demographic metadata were provided uncurated, with the amount varying by source and participant.

One collaborating source in Seattle enrolled patients while the patients were actively infected and followed the patients over time throughout the course of disease. Each collaborating institution followed its own protocols to collect whole blood in K2EDTA tubes. For TCRbeta analysis, collaborator samples were shipped as frozen whole blood, as isolated PBMCs, or as DNA extracted from either sample type. This sequence was found in a woman aged 60 to 75 with COVID-19, enrolled during active disease. The source material was peripheral blood.

The nucleotide sequence is given as TGTGCCAGCAACAGAACCCCTCAAGAGACCCAGTACTTC. Its translation is CASNRTPQETQYF. The V and J segments used are TRBV2 and TRBJ2-5, with an unclear D gene assignment. CDR1 SNHLY and CDR2 FYNNEI are derived from the germline V gene. CDR3 length: 13 amino acids, cysteine to phenylalanine. The retained sequence is limited to the CDR3, 39 bases, with the frame set at the first base. The V and J ends are trimmed by 7 bases and 2 bases, leaving 11 bases between them.